The sequence of this TCR beta chain was determined in a study of cytomegalovirus exposure and HLA in healthy donors. General observations from the study: When the data were analyzed later, several of the most significant clusters appeared to be linked to common viral pathogens. Some V segments (TRBV6-2 and TRBV6-3 among them) were excluded as indistinguishable. A later analysis revealed that TCR association rates differed between HLA loci, peaking at DRB1 and bottoming out at HLA-C.

The PCR was carried out with 60 Vbeta primers and 13 Jbeta primers. The method was immunoSEQ multiplex PCR; TCRdb's version includes in-frame clones alone and lacks a portion of them. The sample shows over 85,000 clones, about 70% of them seen only once. As to this clone: Its antigen is still unknown.

The CDR3 length is 18 residues. CDR1 and CDR2 (germline): GTSNPN, SVGIG (reference sequence). V lost 0 bases to trimming and J lost 0 bases; unmatched junction nucleotides: 12. The chain recombines TRBV30 with TRBJ2-7; TRBD2 matches at 9 bases. This sequence was found in a man aged 25 to 45 in good health and CMV-seronegative. Sequencing was performed on PBMCs. The CDR3 here is CAWSVDPRLAEVSYEQYF. The CDR3 DNA follows: TGTGCCTGGAGTGTAGATCCCCGACTAGCGGAAGTCTCCTACGAGCAGTACTTC.